These 28 T cell receptor beta chains originate from one sample sequenced in a study of blood T cell repertoires in COVID-19. TCRdb's copy holds only in-frame clones and misses some; the assay was immunoSEQ multiplex PCR. The table lists nearly 350,000 clones, approximately 82% of them singletons. The sequencing input was peripheral blood. The receptors here all came from a man aged 25-45 years with active or convalescent COVID-19.

This chain uses TRBV14 with TRBJ2-1, with 10 bases matching TRBD2. The CDR3 length is 16 residues. Germline V gene lookup returns CDR1 SGHDN and CDR2 FVKESK. The V and J ends lost 4 bases and 4 bases, in that order; junction bases with no gene match: 7. The CDR3 loop reads CASSPLAGARYNEQFF. CDR3 in DNA: TGTGCCAGCAGCCCTCTAGCGGGAGCAAGGTACAATGAGCAGTTCTTC.

There are a few counts of this clone. The J gene is TRBJ1-2, the V gene TRBV19; D is perhaps TRBD1 (5 bases). The CDR3 runs to 17 residues. V lost 2 bases, J lost 9 bases, and 25 bases lay in between. Germline V gene sequence: CDR1 LNHDA, CDR2 SQIVND (reference sequence). CDR3 loop: CASSITLSGRGYQSYTF. In DNA, the CDR3 is TGTGCCAGTAGTATAACTCTCTCGGGGCGGGGGTACCAAAGCTACACCTTC.

This chain links TRBV7-2 with TRBJ2-7, with TRBD2 matching over 9 bases. The V and J ends lost 6 bases and 7 bases, in that order; junction bases with no gene match: 7. The CDR3 has 13 residues. Germline CDR1 is SGHTA and CDR2 is FQGNSA. CDR3 residues: CASSPILAGEQYF. The CDR3 DNA sequence: TGTGCCAGCAGTCCCATTCTAGCGGGGGAGCAGTACTTC.

This clone was seen only a few times. The chain employs TRBV4-3 and TRBJ2-7, with 11 nucleotides matching TRBD2. J was trimmed by 2 bases and V by 4 bases; bases with no gene match: 4. The CDR3 contains 15 residues. Germline lookup yields CDR1 LGHNA and CDR2 YSLEER. CDR3 DNA sequence: TGCGCCAGCAGCCTGGGACTAGCGGAGCCCTACGAGCAGTACTTC. It encodes CASSLGLAEPYEQYF.

The rearrangement links TRBV12-5 to TRBJ2-7; D might be TRBD2 (5 bases). CDR1 and CDR2 from the germline V gene are LGHNT and FRNRAP. With 3 bases removed from V and 6 bases from J, the gap between germline ends came to 21 bases. This CDR3 has 16 amino acids. The CDR3 is CASGLLGPGGQSEQYF. CDR3 sequence (DNA): TGTGCTAGTGGTTTATTGGGCCCCGGCGGGCAAAGCGAGCAGTACTTC.

In DNA form, the CDR3 reads TGTGCCAGCAGTTACCAGGGGCAGGGTAAGACGCAGTATTTT. Protein: CASSYQGQGKTQYF. This chain uses TRBV6-5 with TRBJ2-3, with TRBD1 as a possible D gene (6 bases). Trimming pared 2 bases from V and 9 bases from J, leaving 15 bases between. Germline V CDR1 and CDR2: MNHEY, SVGAGI. This CDR3 spans 14 amino acids.

The rearrangement joins TRBV24-1 to TRBJ1-5; a weak D match, TRBD1 (6 bases). The germline V and J ends were trimmed by 4 bases and 6 bases, with 12 bases remaining between them. The CDR3 runs 14 residues. Germline V gene data show CDR1 as KGHDR and CDR2 as SFDVKD. CDR3 sequence reads: CATSEAGAAQPQHF. Here the CDR3 DNA reads TGTGCCACCAGTGAAGCAGGGGCGGCTCAGCCCCAGCATTTT.

The chain employs TRBV9 and TRBJ1-2; TRBD1 agrees at 9 bases. The CDR3 contains 18 residues. Germline CDR1 SGDLS, CDR2 YYNGEE. V lost 3 bases and J lost 3; bases outside the gene matches: 15. CDR3 bases: TGTGCCAGCAGCGCCCGGGACAGGGCCCCTCGGCAGGACTATGGCTACACCTTC. Protein product: CASSARDRAPRQDYGYTF.

This clone was recorded many times. At the DNA level, this CDR3 is encoded by other sequences in the same sample as well. The chain carries TRBV7-3 and TRBJ2-2; no clear D gene. The CDR3 has 13 residues. CDR1 SGHTA and CDR2 FQGTGA come from the germline V gene. Trimming removed 4 bases at V and 0 bases at J, with 3 bases between. In nucleotides, the CDR3 is TGTGCCAGCAGCTCCTCGAACACCGGGGAGCTGTTTTTT. This gives the protein CASSSSNTGELFF.

The chain joins TRBV29-1 to TRBJ1-2; the match to TRBD1 covers 8 bases. Germline CDR1 SQVTM, CDR2 ANQGSEA. After removal of 6 bases from V and 5 bases from J, the junction contained 8 bases not matched to a gene. This CDR3 is 13 amino acids long. The DNA for the CDR3 is TGCAGCGTATCGACAGGGGAGGGGTATGGCTACACCTTC. Translating it yields CSVSTGEGYGYTF.

This chain uses TRBV10-3 with TRBJ1-1; TRBD1 matches at 7 bases. Germline trimming cut 3 bases from V and 4 bases from J; bases unmatched to any gene: 11. The length of the CDR3 is 16 residues. Germline CDR1 reads ENHRY; CDR2 reads SYGVKD. CDR3 sequence: CAISERGGGAGTEAFF. The CDR3 region has the DNA TGTGCCATCAGTGAAAGAGGAGGGGGCGCAGGCACTGAAGCTTTCTTT.

The rearrangement links TRBV28 to TRBJ2-2; 9 bases match TRBD1. Trimming cost V 6 bases and J 2 bases; bases outside gene matches: 25. The CDR3 loop spans 22 amino acids. Germline V gives CDR1 MDHEN, CDR2 SYDVKM. CDR3 in DNA: TGTGCCAGCAGCAAAATACAGGGGGCCGGTACCGGGTCAACGCCAAACACCGGGGAGCTGTTTTTT. Amino acid sequence: CASSKIQGAGTGSTPNTGELFF. Full variable domain (outside the CDR3, taken from reference TRBV28 and TRBJ2-2): DVKVTQSSRYLVKRTGEKVFLECVQDMDHENMFWYRQDPGLGLRLIYFSYDVKMKEKGDIPEGYSVSREKKERFSLILESASTNQTSMYLCASSKIQGAGTGSTPNTGELFFGEGSRLTVL.

This clone has just one count. The chain has TRBV9 and TRBJ2-7; 9 bases map to TRBD2. Per the germline V gene, CDR1 is SGDLS and CDR2 is YYNGEE. The CDR3 is made up of 15 amino acids. The V gene end was trimmed by 3 bases and the J gene end by 5 bases; junction bases not matched to a gene: 9. The CDR3 protein is CASSAIAGVGNEQYF. CDR3 in DNA: TGTGCCAGCAGCGCGATAGCGGGAGTCGGCAACGAGCAGTACTTC. Full variable domain (remainder filled in from reference TRBV9 and TRBJ2-7): DSGVTQTPKHLITATGQRVTLRCSPRSGDLSVYWYQQSLDQGLQFLIQYYNGEERAKGNILERFSAQQFPDLHSELNLSSLELGDSALYFCASSAIAGVGNEQYFGPGTRLTVT.

The chain uses TRBV3-1 (or the pseudogene TRBV3-2) and TRBJ1-2; 10 bases are shared with TRBD1. Losses at the gene ends were 3 bases for V and 5 bases for J; bases not matched to a gene: 9. Germline CDR1 is LGHDT and CDR2 is YNNKEL (reference sequence). This CDR3 is 16 amino acids long. CDR3 nucleotides: TGTGCCAGCAGCCAGGTGGACAGGGGGAGAAGATATGGCTACACCTTC. It is translated as CASSQVDRGRRYGYTF.

Here the CDR3 DNA reads TGCAGTGCTAGTTTACTAGCGGGGCAAGAGACCCAGTACTTC. This codes for CSASLLAGQETQYF. The V and J genes are TRBV20-1 and TRBJ2-5; 10 positions agree with TRBD2. Germline V lookup: CDR1 DFQATT, CDR2 SNEGSKA (reference sequence). V gave up 3 bases and J gave up 2 bases; unmatched junction bases: 3. The CDR3 is 14 amino acids.

This clone is a singleton in its sample. The chain combines TRBV24-1 with TRBJ2-3; D might be TRBD2 (6 bases). The CDR3 is 17 residues long. CDR1 and CDR2 (germline): KGHDR, SFDVKD. Deletions cut 4 bases from V and 6 bases from J, with 22 bases between. The DNA of the CDR3 is TGTGCCACCAGTGACTGGGGGGAGTGGGGGGACTTCGATACGCAGTATTTT. This sequence encodes CATSDWGEWGDFDTQYF.

The chain joins TRBV18 to TRBJ1-6; 8 nucleotides agree with TRBD1. The CDR3 is 15 residues long. Germline V gene data show CDR1 as KGHSH and CDR2 as LQKENI. Losses at the gene ends were 3 bases for V and 12 bases for J; bases not matched to a gene: 10. CDR3 bases: TGTGCCAGCTCACCGGAGACAGGGGATCTTCTACCCCTCCACTTT. Translation gives CASSPETGDLLPLHF.

The gene calls are TRBV7-2 and TRBJ2-5; tentatively, D is TRBD2 (5 bases). The CDR3 has 15 amino acids. The ends were cut back, 0 bases at V and 4 bases at J, with 12 bases in the middle. The germline gives CDR1 SGHTA, CDR2 FQGNSA. For the CDR3, the DNA is TGTGCCAGCAGCTTAGCGGCACGCGAGGGAGAGACCCAGTACTTC. It yields the protein CASSLAAREGETQYF.

This clone has just one count. The genes are TRBV19 and TRBJ2-5; 8 bases are shared with TRBD1. CDR1 and CDR2 (germline): LNHDA, SQIVND (reference sequence). Losses at the gene ends were 7 bases for V and 4 bases for J; bases not matched to a gene: 14. CDR3 length: 16 residues. As DNA, the CDR3 is TGTGCCAGTAAATCCTCTCCAGGGGGCGTCTCAGAGACCCAGTACTTC. It translates to CASKSSPGGVSETQYF.

V gene TRBV18 combines with J gene TRBJ2-3; 13 bases fit TRBD2. Trimming removed 5 bases from V and 6 bases from J; junction bases left unmatched: 8. In germline, CDR1 is KGHSH, CDR2 LQKENI. The CDR3 runs 16 residues. The CDR3 loop is CASSGPGLAGIDTQYF. CDR3 DNA sequence: TGTGCCAGCTCAGGACCGGGACTAGCGGGAATCGATACGCAGTATTTT.

This rearrangement joins TRBV3-1 (or the pseudogene TRBV3-2) to TRBJ2-1; D is perhaps TRBD1 (5 bases). Germline lookup yields CDR1 LGHDT and CDR2 YNNKEL (reference sequence). The CDR3 has 14 residues. V lost 1 base to trimming and J lost 4 bases, with 8 bases between them. CDR3 loop: CASSQGGIYNEQFF. The CDR3 coding sequence is TGTGCCAGCAGCCAAGGGGGCATATACAATGAGCAGTTCTTC.

CDR3 sequence reads: CASSPSGGNTGELFF. In DNA, the CDR3 is TGTGCCAGCAGCCCTAGCGGGGGGAACACCGGGGAGCTGTTTTTT. This chain links TRBV9 with TRBJ2-2; 10 positions agree with TRBD2. V lost 4 bases to trimming and J lost 1 base; unmatched junction nucleotides: 1. CDR3 size: 15 residues. CDR1 and CDR2 from the germline V gene are SGDLS and YYNGEE.

The V call is TRBV4-3, the J call TRBJ2-7, with D possibly TRBD1 on 6 matching bases. V lost 0 bases to trimming and J lost 5 bases, with 17 bases between them. Germline lookup yields CDR1 LGHNA and CDR2 YSLEER. The CDR3 extends over 16 amino acids. The CDR3 here is CASSQEVQGNPHEQYF. The DNA of the CDR3 is TGCGCCAGCAGCCAAGAAGTGCAGGGGAACCCCCACGAGCAGTACTTC.

The gene calls are TRBV11-3 and TRBJ1-2; TRBD1 aligns across 11 bases. The CDR3 totals 14 residues. Per the germline V gene, CDR1 is SGHNT and CDR2 is YENEEA. The ends lost 3 bases at V and 8 bases at J; junction bases unmatched: 5. CDR3: CASSLDRGRAGYTF. For the CDR3, the DNA is TGTGCCAGCAGCTTGGACAGGGGGCGGGCCGGCTACACCTTC.

The rearrangement joins TRBV6-5 to TRBJ2-3, with TRBD1 identical over 11 bases. CDR1 is MNHEY, CDR2 SVGAGI, per germline. The J segment lost 8 bases and the V segment lost 4 bases, leaving 8 bases of the junction unmatched. This CDR3 is 15 amino acids long. The DNA for the CDR3 is TGTGCCAGCAGTTCCACCGGGACAGGGGGAACTACGCAGTATTTT. Translated, it gives CASSSTGTGGTTQYF.

The chain combines TRBV6-2 or TRBV6-3 with TRBJ2-1, with D unresolved. The CDR3 sequence is 18 residues long. Germline CDR1 and CDR2: MNHEY and SVGEGT. V was trimmed by 0 bases and J by 0 bases, leaving 15 bases between them. For the CDR3, the DNA is TGTGCCAGCAGTTACTCCCGGCGGCGCCGAAGCTCCTACAATGAGCAGTTCTTC. Translated: CASSYSRRRRSSYNEQFF.

The rearrangement joins TRBV7-2 to TRBJ2-1; 7 nucleotides align to TRBD1. V lost 4 bases and J lost 10; bases outside the gene matches: 7. This CDR3 comprises 13 residues. Germline-derived CDR1 and CDR2 are SGHTA and FQGNSA. In DNA form, the CDR3 reads TGTGCCAGCAGCTGGACAGGCGGGCAGGAGCAGTTCTTC. Encoded protein: CASSWTGGQEQFF. Variable domain in full (rest from reference TRBV7-2 and TRBJ2-1): GAGVSQSPSNKVTEKGKDVELRCDPISGHTALYWYRQSLGQGLEFLIYFQGNSAPDKSGLPSDRFSAERTGGSVSTLTIQRTQQEDSAVYLCASSWTGGQEQFFGPGTRLTVL.

This chain joins TRBV6-5 and TRBJ1-2; 7 nucleotides match TRBD1. V shed 8 bases, J shed 6 bases, and the junction held 9 bases outside the gene matches. Germline V gene data show CDR1 as MNHEY and CDR2 as SVGAGI. The CDR3 loop spans 13 amino acids. The CDR3 region has the DNA TGTGCCAGCCGCACGCAGGGGGTTAATGGCTACACCTTC. Translating gives CASRTQGVNGYTF.